This T cell receptor (beta chain) was recovered during a study of glioma-infiltrating T cells after dendritic cell vaccination. Documented time point: after dendritic cell vaccination, including at tumor progression/relapse. There are 20 residues in the CDR3. V trimming: 1 base; J trimming: 2 bases; junction bases outside the gene matches: 17. Looked up from germline, CDR1 is SGHNT and CDR2 is YYREEE (reference sequence). Measured with immunoSEQ multiplex PCR; TCRdb has only the in-frame clones, and not every one. The sample has about 50,000 clones; around nine tenths are singletons. The source material was blood, sampled after dendritic cell vaccination. The chain joins TRBV5-4 to TRBJ1-5; TRBD1 matches at 8 bases. This TCR came from a human donor with glioblastoma. The chain's CDR3 is CASSLPRLPDRGWGNQPQHF. The DNA of the CDR3 is TGTGCCAGCAGCTTGCCTCGTCTCCCAGACAGGGGCTGGGGCAATCAGCCCCAGCATTTT.